This T cell receptor (beta chain) was profiled in a study of T cell changes during pregnancy in multiple sclerosis. The method was immunoSEQ multiplex PCR; TCRdb's version includes in-frame clones alone and lacks a portion of them. The sample consists of 40,000 or so clones, approximately 91% of them appearing once. The sequence came from a female donor with multiple sclerosis, enrolled in a pregnancy study. Sequenced material: CD8+ T cells from peripheral blood mononuclear cells, taken in the first trimester of pregnancy.

CDR3 sequence reads: CASSPSSNYGYTF. DNA of the CDR3: TGTGCCAGCAGTCCGAGTTCGAACTATGGCTACACCTTC. The chain uses TRBV6-5 and TRBJ1-2, with unresolved D. This CDR3 contains 13 residues. Trimming removed 5 bases from V and 2 bases from J, with 9 bases in between. The germline V gene encodes CDR1 MNHEY and CDR2 SVGAGI.